Listed below are T cell receptor beta chains from one sample, sequenced in a study of T cells in Graves' hyperthyroidism and ophthalmopathy. TCRdb re-called the multiplex PCR reads with MiXCR, one entry per CDR3 protein. The profile shows around 690,000 distinct CDR3 sequences, 17% of them singletons. The sample comprised blood. The source of these receptors is a man between 45 and 60 years old with Graves' hyperthyroidism. CDR3s include the opening cysteine and the closing phenylalanine or tryptophan. D genes are given only for firm matches. Some rows mark clone size as missing; the rest say once, few, many or name a class of expanded clone.

v_call,j_call,d_call,clone_size,cdr3_nt,cdr3_aa
TRBV20-1,TRBJ2-7,TRBD2,.,TGCAGTGCTAGCTCTACTAGCGGAGCAACCCGGGGGGAGCAGTACTTC,CSASSTSGATRGEQYF
TRBV6-1,TRBJ1-2,TRBD1,.,TGTGCCAGCAGGCAACCGGGGACAGGGTGGCGAGGTGGCTACACCTTC,CASRQPGTGWRGGYTF
TRBV11-2,TRBJ2-5,.,many,TGTGCCAGCAGCCCCCTCGGCAGGGGAAGGGAGACCCAGTACTTC,CASSPLGRGRETQYF
TRBV11-2,TRBJ1-1,.,many,TGTGCCAGCAGCTTAGGCGGGGGGCAAGGGAACACTGAAGCTTTCTTT,CASSLGGGQGNTEAFF
TRBV20-1,TRBJ1-1,.,many,TGCAGTGCTAGCAAAGGGCTGAACACTGAAGCTTTCTTT,CSASKGLNTEAFF
TRBV7-9,TRBJ2-5,TRBD2,many,TGTGCCAGCAGCTCAGGGACTAGCCAAGAGACCCAGTACTTC,CASSSGTSQETQYF
TRBV28,TRBJ1-1,.,many,TGTGCCAGCAGACTCGGGGCCTTGAACACTGAAGCTTTCTTT,CASRLGALNTEAFF
TRBV10-3,TRBJ1-4,TRBD1,many,TGTGCCATCAGTGAGCCACGACAGGGCGGTACTGAAAAACTGTTTTTT,CAISEPRQGGTEKLFF
TRBV6-1,TRBJ2-1,TRBD2,many,TGTGCCAGCAGTTCGCTGGCGAGCGGGAGGTACAATGAGCAGTTCTTC,CASSSLASGRYNEQFF
TRBV5-1,TRBJ2-7,TRBD1,many,TGCGCCAGCAGCTTGGCCCAGAACAGGGGTCAGGGCGAGCAGTACTTC,CASSLAQNRGQGEQYF
TRBV4-3,TRBJ2-3,.,few,TGCGCCAGCAGCCAAGAATTACGCACAGATACGCAGTATTTT,CASSQELRTDTQYF
TRBV2,TRBJ1-1,.,.,TGTGCCAGCAGTGAAGAGACACTTCGCATGAACACTGAAGCTTTCTTT,CASSEETLRMNTEAFF
TRBV18,TRBJ1-6,.,few,TGTGCCAGCTCACCAGACGGGGCTTTTATCTCACCCCTCCACTTT,CASSPDGAFISPLHF
TRBV2,TRBJ1-2,.,many,TGTGCCAGCAGTGAAAGCAGGGTTGACTATGGCTACACCTTC,CASSESRVDYGYTF
TRBV28,TRBJ2-1,.,many,TGTGCCAGCAGGTTGCGGGCGGAATCCAATGAGCAGTTCTTC,CASRLRAESNEQFF